The 32 T cell receptor beta chains below were found in one sample sequenced in a study of T-cell memory formation after mild COVID-19 (dated by TCRdb to the early 2020s). The library came from 5' RACE. This sample was sequenced with an Illumina NovaSeq 6000. In TCRdb, the public reads were trimmed at Q25 with fastp and aligned with MiXCR, with productive beta chains retained. All rows with the same CDR3 protein become a single entry with the most common DNA and genes. The sample has 450,000 or so distinct CDR3 sequences on record, around 20% of them singletons. The top ten clones comprise about 8.8% of the sample. Material: PBMCs or a T cell subset sorted from them (not recorded which). The receptors originated from an adult woman who had mild COVID-19 (a few samples of this study predate the infection). The sample titles of this study are shuffled in the database, so cell type and time point are left out; the donor was told from shared clones.

This clonotype has a handful of counts. This chain connects TRBV5-1 to TRBJ1-1; perhaps TRBD1 as D (5 bases). Germline-derived CDR1 and CDR2 are SGHRS and YFSETQ. The CDR3 extends over 14 amino acids. Deletions cut 0 bases from V and 5 bases from J, with 11 bases between. In DNA form, the CDR3 reads TGCGCCAGCAGCTTGGAAGCGGCAGGGACTGAAGCTTTCTTT. It specifies CASSLEAAGTEAFF.

This clonotype was detected a few times. The V call is TRBV10-3, the J call TRBJ2-5; TRBD1 agrees at 10 bases. CDR3 length: 15 amino acids. From germline, CDR1 is ENHRY and CDR2 SYGVKD. J was trimmed by 5 bases and V by 3 bases; bases with no gene match: 6. The CDR3 is CAISEMGQGLETQYF. CDR3 nucleotides: TGTGCCATCAGTGAAATGGGACAGGGGTTGGAGACCCAGTACTTC.

The sample holds a few counts of this clonotype. The rearrangement links TRBV6-5 to TRBJ1-1, with a weak D call TRBD1 (6 bases). V was trimmed by 0 bases and J by 0 bases, leaving 17 bases between them. CDR3 length: 18 amino acids. Germline-derived CDR1 and CDR2 are MNHEY and SVGAGI. The CDR3 spells CASSYSNTGWSVNTEAFF. The CDR3 DNA sequence: TGTGCCAGCAGTTACTCGAATACAGGGTGGAGTGTGAACACTGAAGCTTTCTTT.

The rearrangement joins TRBV6-5 to TRBJ2-5, with 8 bases aligning to TRBD1. The J segment lost 1 base and the V segment lost 11 bases, leaving 6 bases of the junction unmatched. The CDR3 runs to 13 residues. CDR1 MNHEY and CDR2 SVGAGI come from the germline V gene. The CDR3 here is CASGTGLQETQYF. The CDR3 nucleotides read TGTGCCTCGGGGACAGGACTCCAAGAGACCCAGTACTTC.

This clonotype was observed at least ten times. The chain combines TRBV27 with TRBJ1-2; TRBD1 matches at 7 bases. This CDR3 is 12 amino acids long. After removal of 5 bases from V and 7 bases from J, the junction contained 4 bases not matched to a gene. Germline V CDR1 and CDR2: MNHEY, SMNVEV (reference sequence). The CDR3 DNA follows: TGTGCCAGCAGTGTAGGGGGCATTGGCTACACCTTC. It is translated as CASSVGGIGYTF.

The V and J genes are TRBV9 and TRBJ2-1, with 7 positions matching TRBD1. CDR1 is SGDLS, CDR2 YYNGEE, per germline. CDR3 length: 15 residues. With V trimmed by 2 bases and J by 7 bases, 9 bases remained unmatched. CDR3 bases: TGTGCCAGCAGCGTTACCGGGACAGTTGTGAATGAGCAGTTCTTC. Translation: CASSVTGTVVNEQFF.

This rearrangement joins TRBV2 to TRBJ1-4; D gene unclear. The germline V and J ends were trimmed by 4 bases and 0 bases, with 6 bases remaining between them. The CDR3 is 14 residues long. Germline V gene sequence: CDR1 SNHLY, CDR2 FYNNEI. The chain's CDR3 is CASSVMTTNEKLFF. In DNA form, the CDR3 reads TGTGCCAGCAGTGTAATGACAACTAATGAAAAACTGTTTTTT.

This clonotype was counted a few times. CDR3 protein: CAIKEGHPNTEAFF. The CDR3 coding sequence is TGTGCCATCAAGGAGGGACACCCGAACACTGAAGCTTTCTTT. The chain combines TRBV10-3 with TRBJ1-1; D is perhaps TRBD1 (6 bases). This CDR3 has 14 amino acids. Germline assignment: CDR1 ENHRY and CDR2 SYGVKD. V was clipped by 7 bases and J by 1 base, with 13 bases between them.

The CDR3 region is CSVGKAARGGSEQFF. The CDR3 DNA sequence: TGCAGCGTTGGAAAAGCCGCCAGGGGGGGGAGTGAGCAGTTCTTC. The V gene is TRBV29-1, the J gene TRBJ2-1; D possibly uses TRBD1 or TRBD2 (7 bases each). The CDR3 extends over 15 amino acids. V was clipped by 4 bases and J by 9 bases, with 22 bases between them. CDR1 and CDR2 from the germline V gene are SQVTM and ANQGSEA.

This clonotype occurred a few times. The rearrangement joins TRBV20-1 to TRBJ1-2, with D unresolved. The ends were cut back, 5 bases at V and 6 bases at J, with 4 bases in the middle. The CDR3 is 9 amino acids. Germline values: CDR1 DFQATT, CDR2 SNEGSKA (reference sequence). This chain's CDR3 is CSAFNGYTF. CDR3 coding DNA: TGCAGTGCTTTCAATGGCTACACCTTC.

The chain is built from TRBV7-2 and TRBJ2-7; 7 bases are a match to TRBD1. The CDR3 loop spans 15 amino acids. V dropped 0 bases and J dropped 6; count of bases not matched to a gene: 8. Per germline, CDR1 SGHTA and CDR2 FQGNSA. CDR3 protein: CASSLAGTAPSEQYF. The CDR3 nucleotides read TGTGCCAGCAGCTTAGCAGGGACAGCTCCTTCCGAGCAGTACTTC.

V gene TRBV20-1 combines with J gene TRBJ2-4, with TRBD2 as a possible D gene (5 bases). Trimming shortened V by 0 bases and J by 11 bases, and 11 bases separated the two germline ends. The CDR3 totals 12 residues. CDR1 and CDR2 (germline): DFQATT, SNEGSKA (reference sequence). The CDR3 spells CSARDLSALQYF. The CDR3 region has the DNA TGCAGTGCTAGAGATCTTAGCGCACTTCAGTACTTC.

A few counts support this clonotype. V usage is TRBV7-6 and J usage is TRBJ2-7; 7 bases align to TRBD1. V was clipped by 1 base and J by 5 bases; unmatched bases: 11. Germline V gene sequence: CDR1 SGHVS, CDR2 FNYEAQ. This CDR3 is built from 16 residues. CDR3 in amino acids: CASSLDETGYGDEQYF. CDR3 coding DNA: TGTGCCAGCAGCTTAGATGAGACAGGGTACGGTGACGAGCAGTACTTC. The variable domain in full, with the rest retrieved from reference TRBV7-6 and TRBJ2-7, is GAGVSQSPRYKVTKRGQDVALRCDPISGHVSLYWYRQALGQGPEFLTYFNYEAQQDKSGLPNDRFSAERPEGSISTLTIQRTEQRDSAMYRCASSLDETGYGDEQYFGPGTRLTVT.

The rearrangement joins TRBV30 to TRBJ1-1; D might be TRBD1 (6 bases). V was shortened by 3 bases and J by 1 base, with 12 bases between the two germline ends. Germline lookup yields CDR1 GTSNPN and CDR2 SVGIG (reference sequence). The CDR3 contains 14 residues. The DNA for the CDR3 is TGTGCCTGGAGAAGCGGGACACCGAACACTGAAGCTTTCTTT. Protein product: CAWRSGTPNTEAFF.

The chain couples TRBV3-1 to TRBJ1-5; D is unclear. The V end lost 7 bases, the J end lost 6 bases, and 10 bases lay between the germline ends. Looked up from germline, CDR1 is LGHDT and CDR2 is YNNKEL (reference sequence). The CDR3 loop spans 12 amino acids. CDR3 in DNA: TGTGCCAGCACCCCCTTGCGTCAGCCCCAGCATTTT. Protein sequence: CASTPLRQPQHF.

This clonotype was observed a handful of times. V and J are TRBV30 and TRBJ1-2; the match to TRBD1 covers 7 bases. Germline V gives CDR1 GTSNPN, CDR2 SVGIG (reference sequence). The CDR3 is 13 amino acids. J lost 2 bases, V lost 3 bases, and 3 bases had no gene match. The CDR3 is CAWRLQGNYGYTF. As DNA, the CDR3 is TGTGCCTGGAGGCTACAGGGGAACTATGGCTACACCTTC.

This clonotype was counted a few times. The chain employs TRBV24-1 and TRBJ1-5, with no clear D. This CDR3 comprises 13 residues. Per the germline V gene, CDR1 is KGHDR and CDR2 is SFDVKD. V shed 4 bases and J shed 0 bases, with 3 bases lying between them. CDR3 amino acids: CATSEGSNQPQHF. In DNA, the CDR3 is TGTGCCACCAGTGAGGGTAGCAATCAGCCCCAGCATTTT.

The table lists this clonotype with a few counts. The chain employs TRBV7-2 and TRBJ2-1; no clear D. Germline CDR1 SGHTA, CDR2 FQGNSA. V was clipped by 4 bases and J by 4 bases, with 11 bases between them. CDR3 length: 14 residues. DNA of the CDR3: TGTGCCAGCAGCTACCAGACGGCGTACAATGAGCAGTTCTTC. Its protein is CASSYQTAYNEQFF.

This clonotype has only a few counts. CDR3: CASSQFGGLNTEAFF. CDR3 nucleotides: TGTGCCAGCAGCCAATTCGGGGGACTGAACACTGAAGCTTTCTTT. The chain couples TRBV16 to TRBJ1-1, with D perhaps TRBD1 (5 bases). The CDR3 covers 15 residues. The V gene's germline CDR1 is KGHSY and CDR2 FQNENV. The V end was cut by 1 base, the J end by 0 bases, with 9 bases between.

Of note for this clonotype: A read error may produce the germline difference seen at one junction end. The chain is built from TRBV11-2 and TRBJ1-5; TRBD1 might be the D (5 bases). CDR3 length: 15 amino acids. The germline V gene has CDR1 SGHAT and CDR2 FQNNGV. The chain's CDR3 is CSSSSEGMPDQPQHF. The CDR3 region has the DNA TGTTCCAGCAGCTCTGAGGGGATGCCTGATCAGCCCCAGCATTTT.

The chain links TRBV20-1 to TRBJ2-5, with TRBD2 matching 13 bases. This CDR3 spans 15 amino acids. V shed 3 bases and J 2 bases; nucleotides not matched to a gene: 3. Germline V lookup: CDR1 DFQATT, CDR2 SNEGSKA (reference sequence). The DNA of the CDR3 is TGCAGTGCTAGGCGGACTAGCGGGGGTCAAGAGACCCAGTACTTC. It yields the protein CSARRTSGGQETQYF.

V usage is TRBV2 and J usage is TRBJ2-4; 9 bases line up with TRBD1. This CDR3 is 15 amino acids long. Germline-derived CDR1 and CDR2 are SNHLY and FYNNEI. J gave up 6 bases and V 6 bases, and 9 bases lay outside the gene matches. The CDR3 nucleotides read TGTGCCAGCAGCTCAGACAGGGGGTCTGGAAACATTCAGTACTTC. Its protein product is CASSSDRGSGNIQYF.

The rearrangement links TRBV5-6 to TRBJ2-2; D is perhaps TRBD1 (6 bases). CDR3 length: 17 residues. Germline V lookup: CDR1 SGHDT, CDR2 YYEEEE. Trimming stripped 0 bases from V and 2 bases from J, with 14 bases between. The CDR3 here is CASSLVAKDSNTGELFF. In DNA, the CDR3 is TGTGCCAGCAGCTTGGTCGCCAAGGACAGCAACACCGGGGAGCTGTTTTTT. Supplemented by reference TRBV5-6 and TRBJ2-2, the full variable domain reads DAGVTQSPTHLIKTRGQQVTLRCSPKSGHDTVSWYQQALGQGPQFIFQYYEEEERQRGNFPDRFSGHQFPNYSSELNVNALLLGDSALYLCASSLVAKDSNTGELFFGEGSRLTVL.

This chain links TRBV7-8 with TRBJ2-7, with TRBD2 identical over 10 bases. Germline V gene data show CDR1 as SGHVS and CDR2 as FQNEAQ. V gave up 1 base and J gave up 3 bases; unmatched junction bases: 3. The CDR3 loop spans 15 amino acids. CDR3 bases: TGTGCCAGCAGCTTAGAGGGGACTAGCGTCTACGAGCAGTACTTC. Encoded protein: CASSLEGTSVYEQYF.

The gene calls are TRBV27 and TRBJ2-3; possible D gene TRBD2, 7 bases. Trimming left V 11 bases short and J 9 bases short, with 21 bases between. This CDR3 has 13 residues. CDR1 and CDR2 from the germline V gene are MNHEY and SMNVEV (reference sequence). In nucleotides, the CDR3 is TGTGCCGGGAGGGGGTCGGGCGACGGGACGCAGTATTTT. It codes for CAGRGSGDGTQYF.

The chain is built from TRBV7-9 and TRBJ2-5; 9 bases align to TRBD1. From germline, CDR1 is SEHNR and CDR2 FQNEAQ (reference sequence). Losses at the gene ends were 5 bases for V and 5 bases for J; bases not matched to a gene: 3. The CDR3 is 13 residues long. The DNA for the CDR3 is TGTGCCAGCAGCGAGGACAGGGGCGAGACCCAGTACTTC. Its translation: CASSEDRGETQYF.

V gene TRBV9 combines with J gene TRBJ1-1; no reliable D call. Trimming removed 0 bases from V and 0 bases from J, with 9 bases in between. This CDR3 contains 15 residues. Germline CDR1 is SGDLS and CDR2 is YYNGEE. The CDR3 here is CASSVGAGLNTEAFF. CDR3 nucleotide sequence: TGTGCCAGCAGCGTAGGGGCAGGATTGAACACTGAAGCTTTCTTT.

This chain joins TRBV7-9 and TRBJ2-3; D is perhaps TRBD1 or TRBD2 (5 bases each). Trimming shortened V by 2 bases and J by 4 bases, and 10 bases separated the two germline ends. The CDR3 runs 14 residues. CDR1 is SEHNR and CDR2 is FQNEAQ in the germline V gene (reference sequence). The DNA of the CDR3 is TGTGCCAGCAGCTTATCCGGGGCGTCAGATACGCAGTATTTT. Protein sequence: CASSLSGASDTQYF.

This chain uses TRBV7-3 with TRBJ2-2; 12 positions agree with TRBD2. The germline CDR1 and CDR2 sequences are SGHTA and FQGTGA. This CDR3 comprises 18 residues. J was trimmed by 1 base and V by 1 base; bases with no gene match: 4. This CDR3 is CASSLIGLAGLNTGELFF. CDR3 sequence (DNA): TGTGCCAGCAGCTTAATAGGACTAGCGGGACTGAACACCGGGGAGCTGTTTTTT.

This clonotype was seen more than once but under ten times. The J gene is TRBJ2-3, the V gene TRBV20-1; 15 bases agree with TRBD2. The J segment lost 2 bases and the V segment lost 5 bases, leaving 11 bases of the junction unmatched. The CDR3 contains 18 residues. Per germline, CDR1 DFQATT and CDR2 SNEGSKA (reference sequence). CDR3 nucleotides: TGCAGTGCTGGACGATCCTGGACTAGCGGGAGGGCCACAGATACGCAGTATTTT. This translates into CSAGRSWTSGRATDTQYF.

The genes are TRBV7-6 and TRBJ2-1; 9 nucleotides agree with TRBD1. CDR1 is SGHVS and CDR2 is FNYEAQ in the germline V gene. The CDR3 loop spans 16 amino acids. The J segment lost 5 bases and the V segment lost 2 bases, leaving 7 bases of the junction unmatched. CDR3 sequence (DNA): TGTGCCAGCAGCTTATCCCAGGGACAGGGACACAATGAGCAGTTCTTC. As protein: CASSLSQGQGHNEQFF.

The CDR3 DNA is TGTGCCAGCAGTTCCCGATCCTCAACAGGGGTACCGGCGCAGCCCCAGCATTTT. This translates into CASSSRSSTGVPAQPQHF. V gene TRBV27 combines with J gene TRBJ1-5; 7 nucleotides match TRBD1. CDR1 is MNHEY and CDR2 is SMNVEV in the germline V gene (reference sequence). The CDR3 has 18 residues. J lost 7 bases, V lost 4 bases, and 19 bases had no gene match.